This T cell receptor (beta chain) was sequenced in a study of T cell clonality in common variable immunodeficiency. Study-level results: Fewer TCRbeta clones were shared among CVID subjects than controls. CVID subjects had higher TCRbeta clonality than healthy controls, most marked in about a third. Fewer deletions and N-nucleotide insertions were reportedly seen in common variable immunodeficiency TCR beta sequences. T cell subpopulation sequencing would be needed to explain CVID clonality.

Germline CDR1 KGHSH, CDR2 LQKENI. This CDR3 is built from 15 residues. V lost 2 bases to trimming and J lost 3 bases; unmatched junction nucleotides: 1. Here immunoSEQ multiplex PCR was the method, and the copy in TCRdb shows in-frame clones only, minus some. The sample holds roughly 13,000 clones, and no clone turns up only once. Heparinized whole blood, about 4.5 to 9 ml, came from each donor. This clone was counted only a few times. As yet, its antigen is unknown. The CDR3 extends 3 residues past the end of the read, so its final part is completed from the germline J gene. Material for sequencing was peripheral blood mononuclear cells. The TCR sequence derives from a human donor with common variable immunodeficiency. V gene TRBV18 combines with J gene TRBJ2-3; the match to TRBD2 covers 11 bases. The sequenced part of the CDR3 DNA is TGTGCCAGCTCACCAGGGACTAGCGGAACAGATACG. As protein: CASSPGTSGTDT. Given in full, the CDR3 is CASSPGTSGTDTQYF.